The next 15 T cell receptor beta chains were all read from a single sample in a study of T cells in Graves' hyperthyroidism and ophthalmopathy (dated by TCRdb to the late 2010s). Library generation was performed with multiplex PCR. The sequencing machine was an Illumina HiSeq 2000. The TCR beta CDR3 regions were amplified from RNA transcripts. The TCR CDR3 was subjected to a first round of RT-PCR using the HTBI primer set and the Qiagen OneStep RT-PCR kit. TCRdb itself trimmed the public reads at Q25 with fastp, ran MiXCR and retained productive beta chains. For every CDR3 protein sequence, its rows merge into one entry that carries the most common genes and DNA. This sample gives hundreds of thousands of distinct CDR3 sequences in total; about two fifths of them show up just once. In total, the top ten clones hold approximately 8.7% of the sample. Sequencing was performed on blood. All receptors come from a man in his late teens or twenties with Graves' hyperthyroidism.

This clonotype was counted many times. V is TRBV6-5 and J is TRBJ1-1; 7 bases line up with TRBD1. Unmatched junction bases numbered 8, after V lost 6 bases and J lost 7 bases. The CDR3 is 13 amino acids. Germline V lookup: CDR1 MNHEY, CDR2 SVGAGI. In nucleotides, the CDR3 is TGTGCCAGCAGCTTCCACAGGGGAAGTGAAGCTTTCTTT. Its protein product is CASSFHRGSEAFF.

In this sample, this clonotype turned up many times. The chain joins TRBV14 to TRBJ2-7; D not resolved. The CDR3 spans 14 residues. The V end was cut by 0 bases, the J end by 4 bases, with 10 bases between. Germline V gene lookup returns CDR1 SGHDN and CDR2 FVKESK. The chain's CDR3 is CASSQDGMRYEQYF. CDR3 bases: TGTGCCAGCAGCCAAGATGGGATGAGGTACGAGCAGTACTTC.

The chain joins TRBV7-6 to TRBJ2-2; 12 bases agree with TRBD2. The CDR3 runs 15 residues. The trim removed 5 bases at V and 8 bases at J, leaving 6 bases unmatched. Germline CDR1 SGHVS, CDR2 FNYEAQ. The chain's CDR3 is CASSLTSGSSGELFF. Written as DNA, the CDR3 is TGTGCCAGCAGCCTGACTAGCGGGAGTTCGGGGGAGCTGTTTTTT.

The chain combines TRBV20-1 with TRBJ1-5; weak D call: TRBD1 (5 bases). The CDR3 is 15 amino acids. Germline V CDR1 and CDR2: DFQATT, SNEGSKA (reference sequence). V was clipped by 1 base and J by 7 bases, with 17 bases between them. The CDR3, as DNA: TGCAGTGCTAGAGTGTTAGAGGGGCGAGGGCAGCCCCAGCATTTT. Encoded protein: CSARVLEGRGQPQHF.

This sequence joins TRBV10-3 and TRBJ2-7; the D gene is possibly TRBD1 (6 bases). Trimming took off 8 bases at V and 4 bases at J, with 9 bases between the two ends. The CDR3 has 11 residues. Germline CDR1 is ENHRY and CDR2 is SYGVKD. In DNA, the CDR3 is TGTGCCATCGGGACACTTTACGAGCAGTACTTC. This gives the protein CAIGTLYEQYF.

This clonotype was counted only a few times. The V gene is TRBV2, the J gene TRBJ1-5; D remains unclear. This CDR3 is built from 14 residues. V gave up 0 bases and J gave up 4 bases, with 7 bases separating them. Germline CDR1 SNHLY, CDR2 FYNNEI. CDR3 loop: CASSEAFKNQPQHF. DNA for the CDR3: TGTGCCAGCAGTGAAGCATTTAAGAATCAGCCCCAGCATTTT.

As for this clonotype: Given a much more abundant clone one base away, this may be a read error. This chain joins TRBV9 and TRBJ1-2; D might be TRBD1 (6 bases). V was shortened by 4 bases and J by 8 bases, with 15 bases between the two germline ends. Germline CDR1 reads SGDLS; CDR2 reads YYNGEE. There are 13 residues in the CDR3. The CDR3 is CASSYRDMHGYTF. The CDR3 nucleotides read TGTGCCAGCAGCTACCGGGACATGCACGGCTACACCTTC.

J is TRBJ1-1 and V is TRBV29-1, with a weak D call TRBD1 (5 bases). In germline, CDR1 is SQVTM, CDR2 ANQGSEA. There are 12 residues in the CDR3. V lost 5 bases and J lost 4, with 11 bases in between. The CDR3 reads CSVTGLATEAFF. In nucleotides, the CDR3 is TGCAGCGTTACGGGACTGGCCACTGAAGCTTTCTTT. The variable domain in full, with the rest retrieved from reference TRBV29-1 and TRBJ1-1, is SAVISQKPSRDICQRGTSLTIQCQVDSQVTMMFWYRQQPGQSLTLIATANQGSEATYESGFVIDKFPISRPNLTFSTLTVSNMSPEDSSIYLCSVTGLATEAFFGQGTRLTVV.

This clonotype occurred a few times. The V call is TRBV10-3, the J call TRBJ1-5; no clear D. The CDR3 is 12 amino acids. Per germline, CDR1 ENHRY and CDR2 SYGVKD. CDR3 sequence reads: CATADWDQPQHF. The CDR3 DNA reads as TGTGCTACAGCGGACTGGGATCAGCCCCAGCATTTT.

The CDR3 reads CASSSQGSNTGELFF. CDR3 sequence (DNA): TGTGCCAGTAGTTCACAGGGATCGAACACCGGGGAGCTGTTTTTT. J is TRBJ2-2 and V is TRBV19, with D perhaps TRBD1 (6 bases). Per the germline V gene, CDR1 is LNHDA and CDR2 is SQIVND (reference sequence). The CDR3 is 15 amino acids. The germline V and J ends were trimmed by 5 bases and 0 bases, with 10 bases remaining between them.

This clonotype was observed at least ten times. In nucleotides, the CDR3 is TGCAGCGTGGACGGTGGATTCGGCTACACCTTC. This codes for CSVDGGFGYTF. This chain uses TRBV29-1 with TRBJ1-2; D ambiguous. V lost 6 bases, J lost 8 bases, and 13 bases lay in between. Germline V gene data show CDR1 as SQVTM and CDR2 as ANQGSEA. The CDR3 is 11 residues long.

This clonotype has just a few counts. The chain is built from TRBV4-1 and TRBJ1-2; tentatively, D is TRBD1 (6 bases). The CDR3 is 17 amino acids. The germline V gene has CDR1 MGHRA and CDR2 YSYEKL. Trimming stripped 3 bases from V and 2 bases from J, with 19 bases between. CDR3 nucleotides: TGCGCCAGCAGCCACAGTGTGACAGGAGTTAGAAACTATGGCTACACCTTC. Amino acids: CASSHSVTGVRNYGYTF.

This clonotype was recorded many times. The rearrangement uses TRBV12-3 or TRBV12-4 and TRBJ1-5; D ambiguous. The V end was cut by 3 bases, the J end by 4 bases, with 7 bases between. This CDR3 comprises 13 residues. The CDR3 reads CASSFAGNQPQHF. The DNA of the CDR3 is TGTGCCAGCAGTTTTGCGGGAAATCAGCCCCAGCATTTT.

Of note for this clonotype: Since a much larger clone is just one base distant, this may be a read error. The rearrangement links TRBV2 to TRBJ1-2, with TRBD1 as a possible D gene (6 bases). The V gene lost 4 bases and the J gene lost 6 bases, with 15 bases spanning the gap. The CDR3 is 14 residues long. CDR1 and CDR2 from the germline V gene are SNHLY and FYNNEI. CDR3 DNA: TGTGCCAGCAGTGCTTTGAGGGGGAGTGATGGCTACACCTTC. Its translation: CASSALRGSDGYTF. Full variable domain (outside the CDR3, taken from reference TRBV2 and TRBJ1-2): EPEVTQTPSHQVTQMGQEVILRCVPISNHLYFYWYRQILGQKVEFLVSFYNNEISEKSEIFDDQFSVERPDGSNFTLKIRSTKLEDSAMYFCASSALRGSDGYTFGSGTRLTVV.

A word on this clonotype: The junction departs from germline at one end; a sequencing error may be responsible. The chain combines TRBV7-8 with TRBJ2-5; D is uncertain. The CDR3 sequence is 17 residues long. Germline CDR1 and CDR2: SGHVS and FQNEAQ. CDR3 in DNA: TGCGCCAGCAGCCAAGATCTCTTAGGGTCGGGTGGAGAGACCCAGTACTTC. Translating it yields CASSQDLLGSGGETQYF.